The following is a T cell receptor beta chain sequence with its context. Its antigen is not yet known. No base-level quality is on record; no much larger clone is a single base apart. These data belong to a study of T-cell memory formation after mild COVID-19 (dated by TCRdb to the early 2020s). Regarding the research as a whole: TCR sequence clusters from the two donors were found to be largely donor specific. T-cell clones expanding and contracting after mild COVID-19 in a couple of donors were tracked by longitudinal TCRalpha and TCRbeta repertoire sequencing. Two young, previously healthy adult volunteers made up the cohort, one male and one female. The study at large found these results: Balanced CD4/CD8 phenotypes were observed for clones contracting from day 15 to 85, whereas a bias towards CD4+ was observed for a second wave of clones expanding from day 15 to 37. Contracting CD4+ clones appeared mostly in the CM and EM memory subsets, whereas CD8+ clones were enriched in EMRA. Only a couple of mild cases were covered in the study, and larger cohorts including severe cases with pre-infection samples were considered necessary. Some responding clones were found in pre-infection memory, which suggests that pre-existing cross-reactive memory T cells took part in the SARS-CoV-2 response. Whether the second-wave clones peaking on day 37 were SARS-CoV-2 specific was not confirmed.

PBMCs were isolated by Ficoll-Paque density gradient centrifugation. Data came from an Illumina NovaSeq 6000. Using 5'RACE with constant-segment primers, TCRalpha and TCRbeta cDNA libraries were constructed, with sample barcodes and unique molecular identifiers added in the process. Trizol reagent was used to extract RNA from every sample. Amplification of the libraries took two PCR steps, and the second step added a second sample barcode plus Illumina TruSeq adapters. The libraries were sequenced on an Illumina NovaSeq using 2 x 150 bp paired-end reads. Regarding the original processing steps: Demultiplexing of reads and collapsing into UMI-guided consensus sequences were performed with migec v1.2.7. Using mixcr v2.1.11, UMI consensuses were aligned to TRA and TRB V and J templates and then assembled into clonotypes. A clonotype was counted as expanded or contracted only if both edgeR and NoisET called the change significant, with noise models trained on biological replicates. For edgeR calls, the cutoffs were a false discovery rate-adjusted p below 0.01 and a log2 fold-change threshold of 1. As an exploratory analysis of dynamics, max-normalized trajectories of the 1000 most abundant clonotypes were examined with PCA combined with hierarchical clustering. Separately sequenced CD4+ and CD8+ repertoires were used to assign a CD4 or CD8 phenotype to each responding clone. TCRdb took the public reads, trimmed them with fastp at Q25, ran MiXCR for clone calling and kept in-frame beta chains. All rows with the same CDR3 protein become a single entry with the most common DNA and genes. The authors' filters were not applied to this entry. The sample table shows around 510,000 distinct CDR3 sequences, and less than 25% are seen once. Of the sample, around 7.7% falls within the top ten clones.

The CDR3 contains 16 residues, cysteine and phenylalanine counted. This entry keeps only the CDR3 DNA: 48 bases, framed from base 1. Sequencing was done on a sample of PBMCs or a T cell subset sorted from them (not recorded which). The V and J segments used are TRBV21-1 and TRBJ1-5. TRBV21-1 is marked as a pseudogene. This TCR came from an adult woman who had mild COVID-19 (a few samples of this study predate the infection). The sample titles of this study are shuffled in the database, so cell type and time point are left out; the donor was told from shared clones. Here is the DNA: TGTGCCAGCACCAAAGGGCGGAATAATAGCAATCAGCCCCAGCATTTT. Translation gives CASTKGRNNSNQPQHF.